This passage covers 24 T cell receptor beta chains from one sample sequenced in a study of OX40 agonist ivuxolimab in advanced cancers. Library creation used the immunoSEQ multiplex PCR assay. TCRdb limited this immuneACCESS table to in-frame rearrangements with V and J called. A share of clones is missing; checked studies link under half to unresolved V genes, and the rest is unexplained. For this sample the table gives tens of thousands of clones, of which 80% to 90% were detected only once. Under 2% of the sample comes from the top ten. The sample consisted of CD4+ or CD8+ T cells sorted from blood, taken in a trial of the OX40 agonist ivuxolimab. These receptors were collected from an adult with an advanced solid tumor such as melanoma, head and neck, liver or kidney cancer.

This chain uses TRBV28 with TRBJ1-4; 7 bases map to TRBD1. Germline values: CDR1 MDHEN, CDR2 SYDVKM. The CDR3 loop spans 13 amino acids. J lost 7 bases, V lost 9 bases, and 8 bases had no gene match. CDR3 sequence: CARRGPRGEKLFF. CDR3 nucleotides: TGTGCCAGAAGGGGGCCAAGGGGTGAAAAACTGTTTTTT.

The chain recombines TRBV27 with TRBJ2-7; TRBD1 agrees at 12 bases. The V gene's germline CDR1 is MNHEY and CDR2 SMNVEV (reference sequence). The trim removed 4 bases at V and 4 bases at J, leaving 11 bases unmatched. The CDR3 is 17 amino acids. CDR3 sequence (DNA): TGTGCCAGCAGTTCGACCGGGACAGGGGGCAAGTTTTACGAGCAGTACTTC. Its protein product is CASSSTGTGGKFYEQYF.

V gene TRBV29-1 combines with J gene TRBJ2-7, with D possibly being TRBD2 (6 bases). The V end lost 4 bases, the J end lost 4 bases, and 14 bases lay between the germline ends. This CDR3 region has 13 residues. Per the germline V gene, CDR1 is SQVTM and CDR2 is ANQGSEA. This chain's CDR3 is CSVVSGGKYEQYF. CDR3 bases: TGCAGCGTTGTGAGTGGCGGGAAATACGAGCAGTACTTC.

The chain couples TRBV21-1 to TRBJ2-7. TRBV21-1 constitutes a pseudogene. The CDR3 runs to 16 residues. CDR3 amino acids: CASSKILQPETYEQYV. CDR3 nucleotide sequence: TGTGCCAGCAGCAAAATCCTCCAACCAGAGACCTACGAGCAGTACGTC.

This clone showed up just a few times. V is TRBV19 and J is TRBJ1-2, with TRBD1 as a possible D gene (5 bases). The germline CDR1 and CDR2 sequences are LNHDA and SQIVND (reference sequence). V lost 7 bases to trimming and J lost 1 base, with 10 bases between them. CDR3 size: 13 residues. CDR3 residues: CASTTTVNYGYTF. The CDR3 region has the DNA TGTGCCAGTACCACGACAGTTAACTATGGCTACACCTTC.

The chain has TRBV7-2 and TRBJ2-3; 7 positions agree with TRBD2. Trimming cost V 2 bases and J 4 bases; bases outside gene matches: 9. The CDR3 is 16 residues long. Germline lookup yields CDR1 SGHTA and CDR2 FQGNSA. This CDR3 reads CASSLNSGRGADTQYF. CDR3 bases: TGTGCCAGCAGCTTAAATAGCGGGCGAGGGGCAGATACGCAGTATTTT.

J is TRBJ2-3 and V is TRBV7-8; D possibly matches TRBD1 or TRBD2 (6 bases each). The V gene lost 2 bases and the J gene lost 4 bases, with 13 bases spanning the gap. Germline CDR1 reads SGHVS; CDR2 reads FQNEAQ. The CDR3 runs 15 residues. CDR3 amino acids: CASSLWGAVPDTQYF. The CDR3 DNA reads TGTGCCAGCAGCTTATGGGGGGCTGTTCCAGATACGCAGTATTTT.

The chain couples TRBV2 to TRBJ1-1, with a weak D call TRBD1 (6 bases). The CDR3 consists of 11 residues. Looked up from germline, CDR1 is SNHLY and CDR2 is FYNNEI. Trimming pared 7 bases from V and 7 bases from J, leaving 10 bases between. The CDR3, as DNA: TGTGCCAGCAAGGGGGACGGTGAAGCTTTCTTT. It translates to CASKGDGEAFF.

The chain is built from TRBV6-4 and TRBJ1-1, with D possibly being TRBD1 (5 bases). Germline CDR1 is MRHNA and CDR2 is SNTAGT. There are 13 residues in the CDR3. V dropped 5 bases and J dropped 0 bases, with 7 bases sitting between them. As DNA, the CDR3 is TGTGCCAGCAGTCTGACAGTGAACACTGAAGCTTTCTTT. This sequence encodes CASSLTVNTEAFF.

The chain uses TRBV5-6 and TRBJ2-2; D call uncertain. The V and J ends lost 4 bases and 5 bases respectively, with 12 bases between them. Germline V gene data show CDR1 as SGHDT and CDR2 as YYEEEE. The CDR3 covers 14 residues. The chain's CDR3 is CASSRFGETGELFF. In DNA, the CDR3 is TGTGCCAGCAGCCGGTTCGGAGAAACCGGGGAGCTGTTTTTT.

The chain combines TRBV28 with TRBJ2-7; D is perhaps TRBD1 (6 bases). V was pared by 1 base and J by 0 bases, with 13 bases between. Germline V CDR1 and CDR2: MDHEN, SYDVKM. This CDR3 is 16 amino acids long. The CDR3 is CASSLFGTHNSYEQYF. The CDR3 DNA reads TGTGCCAGCAGTTTATTTGGGACACACAACTCCTACGAGCAGTACTTC.

V is TRBV5-8 and J is TRBJ1-4; a possible D gene is TRBD1 (6 bases). V lost 4 bases and J lost 1, with 11 bases in between. This CDR3 has 15 amino acids. Germline loops: CDR1 SGHTS, CDR2 YDEGEE. CDR3 DNA: TGTGCCAGCAGCCGGCCCAGGGGAACTAATGAAAAACTGTTTTTT. This translates into CASSRPRGTNEKLFF.

This chain connects TRBV29-1 to TRBJ2-1; the match to TRBD2 covers 10 bases. With V trimmed by 4 bases and J by 9 bases, 6 bases remained unmatched. Germline values: CDR1 SQVTM, CDR2 ANQGSEA. This CDR3 is 13 amino acids long. CDR3 nucleotide sequence: TGCAGCGTTGGGCTAGCGGGAGTGGGTGAGCAGTTCTTC. Translating gives CSVGLAGVGEQFF.

The gene calls are TRBV10-3 and TRBJ1-2; D is unclear. From germline, CDR1 is ENHRY and CDR2 SYGVKD. The CDR3 extends over 12 amino acids. V shed 2 bases and J shed 1 base, with 2 bases lying between them. CDR3 nucleotides: TGTGCCATCAGTGAGGGTAACTATGGCTACACCTTC. Its protein product is CAISEGNYGYTF.

J is TRBJ2-5 and V is TRBV11-3; no definite D call. V lost 1 base, J lost 5 bases, and 8 bases lay in between. Germline loops: CDR1 SGHNT, CDR2 YENEEA. This CDR3 is 13 amino acids long. For the CDR3, the DNA is TGTGCCAGCAGCTTAGTGCCCACGGAGACCCAGTACTTC. Protein: CASSLVPTETQYF.

The chain is built from TRBV29-1 and TRBJ1-1; D unresolved. The CDR3 loop spans 14 amino acids. CDR1 SQVTM and CDR2 ANQGSEA come from the germline V gene. Trimming pared 0 bases from V and 0 bases from J, leaving 8 bases between. In DNA form, the CDR3 reads TGCAGCGTTGAAGACCAAAGAATGAACACTGAAGCTTTCTTT. Translation gives CSVEDQRMNTEAFF.

The CDR3 region is CASSFPGPEAFF. CDR3 coding DNA: TGTGCCAGCAGCTTCCCGGGACCTGAAGCTTTCTTT. The chain is built from TRBV7-2 and TRBJ1-1, with D tentatively TRBD1 (5 bases). This CDR3 is built from 12 residues. V gave up 3 bases and J gave up 6 bases, with 8 bases separating them. Germline V gene sequence: CDR1 SGHTA, CDR2 FQGNSA.

This chain connects TRBV18 to TRBJ1-3; no clear D. Germline V gives CDR1 KGHSH, CDR2 LQKENI. CDR3 size: 13 residues. V was cut by 2 bases and J by 8 bases, with 10 bases left in between. CDR3 bases: TGTGCCAGCTCACCAAAAATTCAGGACACCATATATTTT. This translates into CASSPKIQDTIYF.

The chain employs TRBV27 and TRBJ1-1; D might be TRBD1 (5 bases). V dropped 6 bases and J dropped 2 bases, with 13 bases sitting between them. This CDR3 has 14 amino acids. The germline CDR1 and CDR2 sequences are MNHEY and SMNVEV (reference sequence). The chain's CDR3 is CASSPWDRNTEAFF. In DNA form, the CDR3 reads TGTGCCAGCAGCCCTTGGGACCGAAACACTGAAGCTTTCTTT.

This clone was observed a handful of times. V is TRBV19 and J is TRBJ1-5; D is unclear. Trimming pared 1 base from V and 2 bases from J, leaving 9 bases between. CDR1 is LNHDA, CDR2 SQIVND, per germline (reference sequence). The length of the CDR3 is 15 residues. CDR3 coding DNA: TGTGCCAGTAGTATAGGACGCGTGGGCAATCAGCCCCAGCATTTT. Residues: CASSIGRVGNQPQHF.

The rearrangement uses TRBV5-1 and TRBJ1-1; D perhaps matches TRBD1 (5 bases). CDR1 is SGHRS, CDR2 YFSETQ, per germline. The CDR3 length is 14 residues. V gave up 4 bases and J gave up 0 bases, with 10 bases separating them. The CDR3 sequence is CASSSRQLNTEAFF. In nucleotides, the CDR3 is TGCGCCAGCAGCAGCCGACAGTTGAACACTGAAGCTTTCTTT.

The chain links TRBV7-8 to TRBJ1-5; TRBD1 matches at 8 bases. CDR3 length equals 17 residues. From germline, CDR1 is SGHVS and CDR2 FQNEAQ. With V trimmed by 5 bases and J by 1 base, 10 bases remained unmatched. CDR3 in DNA: TGTGCCAGCAGCCCGAGCTCAGGGGGCAAGAGCAATCAGCCCCAGCATTTT. This codes for CASSPSSGGKSNQPQHF.

The chain has TRBV9 and TRBJ1-1; D possibly corresponds to TRBD1 (6 bases). Between the trimmed V and J ends, which lost 3 bases and 1 base, there was a span of 16 bases. CDR1 SGDLS and CDR2 YYNGEE come from the germline V gene. The CDR3 sequence is 16 residues long. CDR3 in amino acids: CASSAGLDRPNTEAFF. Written as DNA, the CDR3 is TGTGCCAGCAGCGCAGGCCTAGACAGGCCGAACACTGAAGCTTTCTTT.

This chain links TRBV4-3 with TRBJ1-2; the D gene is possibly TRBD1 (5 bases). Germline lookup yields CDR1 LGHNA and CDR2 YSLEER. V was cut by 0 bases and J by 1 base, with 6 bases left in between. The CDR3 totals 14 residues. The chain's CDR3 is CASSQDDSNYGYTF. The CDR3 coding sequence is TGCGCCAGCAGCCAAGACGACAGTAACTATGGCTACACCTTC.